One sample yielded the 6 T cell receptor beta chains listed below, sequenced in a study of OX40 agonist ivuxolimab in advanced cancers. TCRdb's copy holds only in-frame clones and misses some; the assay was immunoSEQ multiplex PCR. The table lists just over 90,000 clones, 91% of them singletons. The sequenced sample was CD4+ or CD8+ T cells sorted from blood, obtained in a trial of the OX40 agonist ivuxolimab. The receptors here all came from an adult with an advanced solid tumor such as melanoma, head and neck, liver or kidney cancer.

The chain uses TRBV7-2 and TRBJ1-2, with 10 bases lining up with TRBD1. Germline V gives CDR1 SGHTA, CDR2 FQGNSA. The CDR3 consists of 15 residues. V lost 4 bases and J lost 5; bases outside the gene matches: 7. In nucleotides, the CDR3 is TGTGCCAGCAGCTCAGACAGGGGGCTGGTATATGGCTACACCTTC. Its translation: CASSSDRGLVYGYTF.

The chain uses TRBV5-1 and TRBJ1-2; a weak D match, TRBD1 (5 bases). Germline CDR1 and CDR2: SGHRS and YFSETQ. V lost 4 bases, J lost 7 bases, and 23 bases lay in between. The CDR3 covers 16 residues. The CDR3 loop reads CASSPSPTGRESGYTF. CDR3 in DNA: TGCGCCAGCAGCCCTTCTCCTACGGGACGGGAATCTGGCTACACCTTC.

This CDR3 reads CASTPWGSGGADTQYF. CDR3 in DNA: TGTGCCAGCACCCCCTGGGGAAGTGGAGGAGCAGATACGCAGTATTTT. The V gene is TRBV5-4, the J gene TRBJ2-3, with D tentatively TRBD2 (5 bases). The CDR3 has 16 amino acids. V lost 6 bases and J lost 4, with 21 bases in between. CDR1 and CDR2 (germline): SGHNT, YYREEE (reference sequence).

The chain employs TRBV29-1 and TRBJ2-1, with TRBD2 as a possible D gene (6 bases). V lost 5 bases and J 4 bases, leaving 15 bases between the germline ends. The CDR3 runs 14 residues. CDR1 SQVTM and CDR2 ANQGSEA come from the germline V gene. CDR3 sequence: CSVKGYLAYNEQFF. CDR3 sequence (DNA): TGCAGCGTTAAAGGTTACCTAGCGTACAATGAGCAGTTCTTC.

The chain couples TRBV7-3 to TRBJ2-4, with 8 positions matching TRBD2. The CDR3 loop spans 17 amino acids. The germline CDR1 and CDR2 sequences are SGHTA and FQGTGA. With 5 bases clipped from V and 2 bases from J, the junction kept 11 bases outside the gene matches. This CDR3 is CASSPRHSGTTKNIQYF. CDR3 in DNA: TGTGCCAGCAGCCCAAGACATAGCGGGACAACCAAAAACATTCAGTACTTC.

This clone was found a few times. V usage is TRBV6-5 and J usage is TRBJ2-7; D might be TRBD1 or TRBD2, each matching 5 bases. Deletions cut 8 bases from V and 1 base from J, with 9 bases between. The CDR3 runs 12 residues. Germline V CDR1 and CDR2: MNHEY, SVGAGI. The CDR3, as DNA: TGTGCCAGCCGGGACGCTTCCTACGAGCAGTACTTC. It yields the protein CASRDASYEQYF.